The 3 T cell receptor beta chains below all came from one sample that was sequenced in a study of blood T cell repertoires in COVID-19. Method: immunoSEQ multiplex PCR; TCRdb's copy keeps in-frame clones and lacks some. The data hold some 530,000 clones, with roughly nine tenths observed a single time. The sequenced material came from PBMCs or T cells enriched from blood (not recorded which). These receptors were taken from a woman aged 55 to 70 who had recovered from COVID-19.

V usage is TRBV7-8 and J usage is TRBJ1-2, with 7 nucleotides matching TRBD1. The CDR3 has 14 residues. V shed 5 bases, J shed 6 bases, and the junction held 9 bases outside the gene matches. Germline CDR1 reads SGHVS; CDR2 reads FQNEAQ. The CDR3 nucleotides read TGTGCCAGCAGCCTCGGGGTAGGGGGCGATGGCTACACCTTC. Translating gives CASSLGVGGDGYTF.

V usage is TRBV7-2 and J usage is TRBJ2-7, with TRBD2 as a possible D gene (5 bases). The CDR3 length is 12 residues. CDR1 is SGHTA, CDR2 FQGNSA, per germline. V gave up 2 bases and J gave up 7 bases, with 9 bases separating them. Here the CDR3 reads CASSLTSREQYF. CDR3 nucleotide sequence: TGTGCCAGCAGCTTAACTAGTAGGGAGCAGTACTTC.

The J gene is TRBJ2-3, the V gene TRBV3-1 (or the pseudogene TRBV3-2), with TRBD2 as a possible D gene (5 bases). Germline V CDR1 and CDR2: LGHDT, YNNKEL (reference sequence). Trimming shortened V by 3 bases and J by 1 base, and 8 bases separated the two germline ends. The CDR3 is 14 residues long. The CDR3 DNA sequence: TGTGCCAGCAGCCAGGACTCTCGCACAGATACGCAGTATTTT. Protein: CASSQDSRTDTQYF.